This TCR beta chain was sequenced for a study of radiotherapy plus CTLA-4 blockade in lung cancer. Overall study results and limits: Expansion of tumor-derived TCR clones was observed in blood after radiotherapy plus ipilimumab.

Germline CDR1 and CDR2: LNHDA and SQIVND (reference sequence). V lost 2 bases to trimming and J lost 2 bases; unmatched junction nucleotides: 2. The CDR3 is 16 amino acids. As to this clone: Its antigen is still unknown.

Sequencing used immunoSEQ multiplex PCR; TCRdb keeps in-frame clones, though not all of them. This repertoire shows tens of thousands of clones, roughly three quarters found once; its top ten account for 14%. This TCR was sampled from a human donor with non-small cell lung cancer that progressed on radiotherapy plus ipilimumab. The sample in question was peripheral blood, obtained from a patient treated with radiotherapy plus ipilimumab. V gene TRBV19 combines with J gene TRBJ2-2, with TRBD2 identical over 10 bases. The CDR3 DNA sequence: TGTGCCAGTAGTATACTAGCGGGGGTTAACACCGGGGAGCTGTTTTTT. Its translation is CASSILAGVNTGELFF.